This note documents a single T cell receptor beta chain sequence. Trimming cost V 5 bases and J 2 bases, with 12 bases left between them. Germline lookup yields CDR1 SGHTA and CDR2 FQGNSA. CDR3 length: 14 amino acids. Genomic DNA for unsorted samples was obtained from approximately 100 million PBMCs. This specimen belongs to a study of shared clonotypes between healthy human individuals. Study context: The donors, a couple of women and a few men, were aged 18 to 49.

Method: immunoSEQ multiplex PCR; TCRdb's copy keeps in-frame clones and lacks some. The top ten clones hold about 15% of a sample with 75,000 to 100,000 clones, approximately 44% of them seen once. This TCR was recovered from a woman between 35 and 50 years old in good health. Some clones in this sample may be carry-over from other donors' samples. The genes are TRBV7-2 and TRBJ2-5; D gene unclear. Specimen: PBMCs. The CDR3, as DNA: TGTGCCAGCAGCAACGCCGGGTCACAAGAGACCCAGTACTTC. This gives the protein CASSNAGSQETQYF. Supplemented by reference TRBV7-2 and TRBJ2-5, the full variable domain reads GAGVSQSPSNKVTEKGKDVELRCDPISGHTALYWYRQSLGQGLEFLIYFQGNSAPDKSGLPSDRFSAERTGGSVSTLTIQRTQQEDSAVYLCASSNAGSQETQYFGPGTRLLVL.